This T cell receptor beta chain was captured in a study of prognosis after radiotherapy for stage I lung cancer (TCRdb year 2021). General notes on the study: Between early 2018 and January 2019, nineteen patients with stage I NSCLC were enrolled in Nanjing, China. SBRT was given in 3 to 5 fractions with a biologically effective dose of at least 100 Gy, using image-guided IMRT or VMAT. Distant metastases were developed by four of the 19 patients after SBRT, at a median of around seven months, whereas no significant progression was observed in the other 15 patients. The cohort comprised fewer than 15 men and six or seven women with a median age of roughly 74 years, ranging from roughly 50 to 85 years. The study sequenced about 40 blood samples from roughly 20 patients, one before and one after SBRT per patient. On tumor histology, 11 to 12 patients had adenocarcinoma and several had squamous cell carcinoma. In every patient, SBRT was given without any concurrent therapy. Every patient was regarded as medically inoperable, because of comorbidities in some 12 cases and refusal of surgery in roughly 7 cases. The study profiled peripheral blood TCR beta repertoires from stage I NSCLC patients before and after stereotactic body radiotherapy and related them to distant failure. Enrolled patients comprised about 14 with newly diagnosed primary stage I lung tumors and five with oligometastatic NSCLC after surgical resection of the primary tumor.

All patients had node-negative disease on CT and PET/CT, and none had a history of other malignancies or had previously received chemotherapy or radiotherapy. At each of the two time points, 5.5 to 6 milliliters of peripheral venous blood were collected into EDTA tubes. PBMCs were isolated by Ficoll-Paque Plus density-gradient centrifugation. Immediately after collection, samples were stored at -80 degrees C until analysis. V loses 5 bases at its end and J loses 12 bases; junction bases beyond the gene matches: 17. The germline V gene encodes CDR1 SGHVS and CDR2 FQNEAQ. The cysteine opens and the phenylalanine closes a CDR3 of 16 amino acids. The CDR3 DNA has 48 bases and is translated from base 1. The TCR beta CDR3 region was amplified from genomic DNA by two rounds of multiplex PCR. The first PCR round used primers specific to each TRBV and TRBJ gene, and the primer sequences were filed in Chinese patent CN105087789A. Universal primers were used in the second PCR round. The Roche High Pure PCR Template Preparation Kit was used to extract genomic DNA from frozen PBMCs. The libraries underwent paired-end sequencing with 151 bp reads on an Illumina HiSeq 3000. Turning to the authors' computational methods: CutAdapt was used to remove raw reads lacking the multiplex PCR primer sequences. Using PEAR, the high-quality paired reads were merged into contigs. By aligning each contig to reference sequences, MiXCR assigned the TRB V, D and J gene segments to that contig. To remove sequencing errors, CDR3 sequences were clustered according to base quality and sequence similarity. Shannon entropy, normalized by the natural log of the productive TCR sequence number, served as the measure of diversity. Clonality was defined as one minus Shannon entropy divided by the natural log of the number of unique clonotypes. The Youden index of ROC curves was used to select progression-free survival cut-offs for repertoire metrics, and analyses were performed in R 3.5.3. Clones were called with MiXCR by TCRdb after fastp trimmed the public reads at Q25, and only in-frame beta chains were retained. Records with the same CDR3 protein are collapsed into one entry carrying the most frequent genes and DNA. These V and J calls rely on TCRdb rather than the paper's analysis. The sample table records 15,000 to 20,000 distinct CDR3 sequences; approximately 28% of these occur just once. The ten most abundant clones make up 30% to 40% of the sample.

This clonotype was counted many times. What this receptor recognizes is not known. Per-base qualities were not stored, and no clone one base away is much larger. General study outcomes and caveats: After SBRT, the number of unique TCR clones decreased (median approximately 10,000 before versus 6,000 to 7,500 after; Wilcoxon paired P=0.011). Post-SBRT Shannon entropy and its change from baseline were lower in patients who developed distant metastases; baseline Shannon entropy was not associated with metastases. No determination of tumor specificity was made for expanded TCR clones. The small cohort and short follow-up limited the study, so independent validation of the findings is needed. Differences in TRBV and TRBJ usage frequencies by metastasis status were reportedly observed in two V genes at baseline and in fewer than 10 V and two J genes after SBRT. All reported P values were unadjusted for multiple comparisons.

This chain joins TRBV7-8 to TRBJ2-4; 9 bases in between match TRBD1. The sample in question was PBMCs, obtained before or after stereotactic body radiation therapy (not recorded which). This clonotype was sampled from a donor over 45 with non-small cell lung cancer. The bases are TGTGCCAGCAGCCCAAGAGGGGACAGGGAAATCCCACATCAGTACTTC. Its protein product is CASSPRGDREIPHQYF.